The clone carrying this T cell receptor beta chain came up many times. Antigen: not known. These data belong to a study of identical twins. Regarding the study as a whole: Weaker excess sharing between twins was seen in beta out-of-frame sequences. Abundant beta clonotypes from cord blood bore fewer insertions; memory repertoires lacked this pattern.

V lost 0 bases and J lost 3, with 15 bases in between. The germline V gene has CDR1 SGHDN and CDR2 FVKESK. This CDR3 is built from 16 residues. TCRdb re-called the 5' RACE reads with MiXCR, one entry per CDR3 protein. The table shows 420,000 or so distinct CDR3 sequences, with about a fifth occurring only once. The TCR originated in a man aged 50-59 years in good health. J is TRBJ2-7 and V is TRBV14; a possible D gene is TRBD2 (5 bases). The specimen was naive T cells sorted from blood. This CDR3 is CASSQDPVLVLYEQYF. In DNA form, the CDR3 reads TGTGCCAGCAGCCAAGATCCGGTACTAGTTCTCTACGAGCAGTACTTC.